One sample yielded the 23 T cell receptor beta chains listed below, sequenced in a study of molecular identifiers for immune sequencing clone quantification (dated by TCRdb to 2016 to 2019). Receptor libraries were prepared by PCR. Sequencing relied on a NextSeq 500. TCRdb cleaned the public reads at Q25 with fastp, built clones with MiXCR and kept in-frame beta chains. Merged by CDR3 protein, the rows form single entries marked with the most common genes and DNA. This sample comprises approximately 550,000 distinct CDR3 sequences, about 25% of them detected only once. The top ten clones comprise 0.76% of the sample. The sample taken for sequencing was naive CD8+ T cells from blood, with Jurkat cell RNA spiked in. The cell subset or site label here, explained by the study, means: FACS-sorted CD8+CD4-CCR7+CD45RA+ naive T cells. All receptors come from a human donor in good health. Some libraries in this study had Jurkat cell RNA spiked in.

This clonotype has at least ten counts. The chain combines TRBV24-1 with TRBJ2-7; D unresolved. CDR1 is KGHDR, CDR2 SFDVKD, per germline. The V and J ends lost 3 bases and 0 bases respectively, with 11 bases between them. This CDR3 has 15 amino acids. DNA of the CDR3: TGTGCCACCAGTGATCCAGCCCGGAGCTCCTACGAGCAGTACTTC. This gives the protein CATSDPARSSYEQYF.

The chain joins TRBV28 to TRBJ2-1; 9 nucleotides agree with TRBD2. The V and J ends lost 2 bases and 8 bases, in that order; junction bases with no gene match: 7. Germline values: CDR1 MDHEN, CDR2 SYDVKM. CDR3 size: 15 residues. The CDR3 region has the DNA TGTGCCAGCAGTTTAGGTTCTAGCGGGAACGATGAGCAGTTCTTC. Its translation: CASSLGSSGNDEQFF.

This clonotype has more than one count but fewer than ten. The CDR3 region is CSARDPYVRQGLSYEQYF. In DNA, the CDR3 is TGCAGTGCTAGAGATCCCTACGTTAGACAGGGGTTATCCTACGAGCAGTACTTC. The chain uses TRBV20-1 and TRBJ2-7, with 8 bases that match TRBD1. CDR3 length: 18 amino acids. V shed 0 bases, J shed 1 base, and the junction held 14 bases outside the gene matches. CDR1 DFQATT and CDR2 SNEGSKA come from the germline V gene (reference sequence).

Comments on this clonotype: Possible read error: a much larger clone is one base away. This sequence joins TRBV7-2 and TRBJ2-1, with 7 bases fitting TRBD1. The CDR3 covers 15 residues. CDR1 and CDR2 from the germline V gene are SGHTA and FQGNSA. CDR3 sequence: CASSLWDSSYSEQFF. The CDR3 coding sequence is TGTGCCAGCAGCCTATGGGACAGCTCCTACAGTGAGCAGTTCTTC.

The chain couples TRBV29-1 to TRBJ1-1, with D unresolved. Germline CDR1 SQVTM, CDR2 ANQGSEA. The CDR3 has 13 residues. With 1 base removed from V and 1 base from J, the gap between germline ends came to 7 bases. CDR3 nucleotide sequence: TGCAGCGTTGAAGCAATCTGGAACACTGAAGCTTTCTTT. Protein product: CSVEAIWNTEAFF. Drawing the rest from reference TRBV29-1 and TRBJ1-1, the complete variable domain is SAVISQKPSRDICQRGTSLTIQCQVDSQVTMMFWYRQQPGQSLTLIATANQGSEATYESGFVIDKFPISRPNLTFSTLTVSNMSPEDSSIYLCSVEAIWNTEAFFGQGTRLTVV.

Remarks on this clonotype: A single base separates this from a much larger clone, so it may be a read error. The J gene is TRBJ2-5, the V gene TRBV7-2; D not certain. In germline, CDR1 is SGHTA, CDR2 FQGNSA. The V gene lost 5 bases and the J gene lost 9 bases, with 19 bases spanning the gap. This CDR3 spans 14 amino acids. This chain's CDR3 is CASSEWHVEWSQYF. In nucleotides, the CDR3 is TGTGCCAGCAGCGAGTGGCACGTTGAGTGGTCCCAGTACTTC.

This clonotype appeared many times. V is TRBV20-1 and J is TRBJ2-7; D not resolved. From germline, CDR1 is DFQATT and CDR2 SNEGSKA (reference sequence). CDR3 length: 14 amino acids. Trimming cost V 0 bases and J 3 bases, with 12 bases left between them. The CDR3 region has the DNA TGCAGTGCTAGAGATTTGGAAGGGTACTACGAGCAGTACTTC. Translation gives CSARDLEGYYEQYF.

This clonotype was recorded at least ten times. V is TRBV2 and J is TRBJ2-1; D gene ambiguous. Germline V lookup: CDR1 SNHLY, CDR2 FYNNEI. The CDR3 spans 12 residues. V lost 6 bases and J lost 9, with 12 bases in between. The CDR3 nucleotides are TGTGCCAGCAGATCATACCTTCCTGAGCAGTTCTTC. Translated: CASRSYLPEQFF.

The chain carries TRBV9 and TRBJ1-1, with TRBD1 as a possible D gene (5 bases). This CDR3 region has 19 residues. Germline CDR1 and CDR2: SGDLS and YYNGEE. V was cut by 1 base and J by 1 base, with 23 bases left in between. The CDR3 coding sequence is TGTGCCAGCAGCGTATCAACCGGGACGAAGATTTTTGGGAACACTGAAGCTTTCTTT. It encodes CASSVSTGTKIFGNTEAFF.

This clonotype is a singleton in its sample. This chain connects TRBV9 to TRBJ2-2; D gene unclear. The CDR3 is 15 residues long. CDR1 and CDR2 from the germline V gene are SGDLS and YYNGEE. V lost 10 bases and J 6 bases, leaving 22 bases between the germline ends. In nucleotides, the CDR3 is TGTGCCCGCCCCACCGGAACAACACCCCCCGGGGAGCTGTTTTTT. It is translated as CARPTGTTPPGELFF.

The chain links TRBV7-9 to TRBJ2-7; tentative D call: TRBD2 (6 bases). CDR3 length equals 15 residues. CDR1 SEHNR and CDR2 FQNEAQ come from the germline V gene (reference sequence). V was clipped by 5 bases and J by 0 bases, with 14 bases between them. The CDR3 spells CASSNPPGVSYEQYF. CDR3 coding DNA: TGTGCCAGCAGCAACCCCCCGGGGGTCTCCTACGAGCAGTACTTC.

This clonotype has only a few counts. The V and J genes are TRBV7-6 and TRBJ2-2, with D unresolved. V shed 8 bases and J shed 0 bases, with 13 bases lying between them. This CDR3 has 15 residues. Looked up from germline, CDR1 is SGHVS and CDR2 is FNYEAQ. The CDR3 coding sequence is TGTGCCAGCGGGTCCGCCTATACGAACACCGGGGAGCTGTTTTTT. Translating it yields CASGSAYTNTGELFF.

This clonotype was detected ten times or more. V is TRBV25-1 and J is TRBJ2-7; 9 bases match TRBD1. Germline CDR1 and CDR2: MGHDK and SYGVNS. The CDR3 contains 15 residues. J gave up 5 bases and V 2 bases, and 7 bases lay outside the gene matches. Here the CDR3 DNA reads TGTGCCAGCAGTGAACGGGGACAGGGTCCCCACGAGCAGTACTTC. It yields the protein CASSERGQGPHEQYF.

Worth noting for this clonotype: The CDR3 ends on some other residue instead of the conserved phenylalanine or tryptophan, so this is likely a read error. The chain carries TRBV19 and TRBJ1-1; no reliable D call. Trimming removed 0 bases at V and 5 bases at J, with 7 bases between. The length of the CDR3 is 13 residues. The V gene's germline CDR1 is LNHDA and CDR2 SQIVND (reference sequence). The CDR3 DNA follows: TGTGCCAGTAGTATAGATCTAATGACTGAAGCTTTCTCT. Translating it yields CASSIDLMTEAFS.

The V and J genes are TRBV12-3 or TRBV12-4 and TRBJ2-2; D possibly corresponds to TRBD2 (5 bases). The length of the CDR3 is 15 residues. V was trimmed by 4 bases and J by 4 bases, leaving 13 bases between them. The CDR3 reads CASSSRLISTGELFF. DNA of the CDR3: TGTGCCAGCAGTTCCCGACTAATATCCACCGGGGAGCTGTTTTTT.

This clonotype has ten or more counts. This rearrangement joins TRBV29-1 to TRBJ2-3; 16 bases map to TRBD2. V trimming: 0 bases; J trimming: 3 bases; junction bases outside the gene matches: 12. Per the germline V gene, CDR1 is SQVTM and CDR2 is ANQGSEA. The CDR3 loop spans 20 amino acids. CDR3 in DNA: TGCAGCGTTGAAGACCGGGACAGGGGACTAGCGGGAGGGCCGACAGATACGCAGTATTTT. It encodes CSVEDRDRGLAGGPTDTQYF.

This clonotype was seen a few times. The chain is built from TRBV6-1 and TRBJ1-5; D not certain. The CDR3 is 14 amino acids. Looked up from germline, CDR1 is MNHNS and CDR2 is SASEGT. Trimming cost V 8 bases and J 2 bases, with 13 bases left between them. The CDR3 region is CASGRGWGNQPQHF. DNA of the CDR3: TGTGCCAGCGGTCGGGGATGGGGCAATCAGCCCCAGCATTTT.

This clonotype was found a few times. The chain carries TRBV7-6 and TRBJ1-4; 7 bases match TRBD1. CDR3 size: 16 residues. J lost 7 bases, V lost 5 bases, and 13 bases had no gene match. CDR1 and CDR2 (germline): SGHVS, FNYEAQ. This CDR3 reads CASSPFGGTVLEKLFF. CDR3 nucleotide sequence: TGTGCCAGCAGCCCCTTTGGGGGGACAGTGCTTGAAAAACTGTTTTTT.

The rearrangement uses TRBV7-8 and TRBJ2-1, with no clear D. V lost 1 base, J lost 10 bases, and 11 bases lay in between. CDR1 and CDR2 (germline): SGHVS, FQNEAQ. The CDR3 has 13 amino acids. The CDR3, as DNA: TGTGCCAGCAGCTTAGTACAGTTCTCGGAGCAGTTCTTC. Its protein is CASSLVQFSEQFF.

This chain connects TRBV20-1 to TRBJ2-1, with a tentative D call TRBD2 (6 bases). With 3 bases removed from V and 2 bases from J, the gap between germline ends came to 14 bases. This CDR3 contains 15 residues. From germline, CDR1 is DFQATT and CDR2 SNEGSKA (reference sequence). The CDR3 coding sequence is TGCAGTGCTAGGACTCGGGACTCGACCTACAATGAGCAGTTCTTC. Encoded protein: CSARTRDSTYNEQFF.

This clonotype was observed a few times. The CDR3 DNA sequence: TGTGCCAGCAGCCACCCGAAACCCAGCCCCCGGACAGGGGTGACTGAGCAGTTCTTC. This sequence encodes CASSHPKPSPRTGVTEQFF. This rearrangement joins TRBV14 to TRBJ2-1, with 9 bases matching TRBD1. CDR3 size: 19 residues. Germline CDR1 reads SGHDN; CDR2 reads FVKESK. Germline trimming cut 3 bases from V and 9 bases from J; bases unmatched to any gene: 21.

The chain uses TRBV6-2 or TRBV6-3 and TRBJ2-7; 11 bases agree with TRBD2. This CDR3 spans 15 amino acids. Germline values: CDR1 MNHEY, CDR2 SVGEGT. With 6 bases clipped from V and 6 bases from J, the junction kept 10 bases outside the gene matches. The CDR3 here is CASRYTTSGRGEQYF. The CDR3 DNA reads as TGTGCCAGCAGGTACACCACTAGCGGGAGAGGCGAGCAGTACTTC.

With respect to this clonotype: This may stem from a read error, because a much larger clone lies one nucleotide away. The chain links TRBV6-5 to TRBJ2-5; D is perhaps TRBD2 (5 bases). CDR3 length equals 14 residues. V lost 2 bases and J 1 base, leaving 8 bases between the germline ends. Looked up from germline, CDR1 is MNHEY and CDR2 is SVGAGI. CDR3 DNA: TGTGCCAGCAGTTACCGGGGAGCCCAAGAGACCCAGTACTTC. It encodes CASSYRGAQETQYF.